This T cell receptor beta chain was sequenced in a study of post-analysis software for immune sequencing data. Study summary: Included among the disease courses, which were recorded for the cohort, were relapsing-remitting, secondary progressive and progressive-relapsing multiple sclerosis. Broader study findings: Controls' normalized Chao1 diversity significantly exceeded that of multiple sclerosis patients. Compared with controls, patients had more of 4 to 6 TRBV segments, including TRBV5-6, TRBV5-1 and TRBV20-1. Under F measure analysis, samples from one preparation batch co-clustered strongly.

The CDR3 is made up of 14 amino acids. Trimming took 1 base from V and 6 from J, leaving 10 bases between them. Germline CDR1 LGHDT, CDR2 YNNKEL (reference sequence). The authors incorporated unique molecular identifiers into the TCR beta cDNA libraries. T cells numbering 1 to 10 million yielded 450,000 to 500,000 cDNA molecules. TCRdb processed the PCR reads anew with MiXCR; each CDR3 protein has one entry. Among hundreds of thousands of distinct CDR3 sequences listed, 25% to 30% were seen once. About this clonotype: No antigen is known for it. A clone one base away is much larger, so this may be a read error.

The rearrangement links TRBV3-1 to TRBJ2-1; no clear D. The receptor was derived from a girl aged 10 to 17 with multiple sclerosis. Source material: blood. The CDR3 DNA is TGTGCCAGCAGCCAAGTAGGGCAGAGCAATGAGCAGTTCTTC. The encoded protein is CASSQVGQSNEQFF.